These T cell receptor beta chains were read from a single sample in a study of STAT3 mutations in large granular lymphocyte leukemia. The method was immunoSEQ multiplex PCR; TCRdb's version includes in-frame clones alone and lacks a portion of them. The sample has more than 25,000 clones; about 83% are singletons. Sequencing input: peripheral blood mononuclear cells. The receptors stem from a woman aged 50 to 60 with T-cell large granular lymphocyte leukemia. Some clones in this sample may be carry-over from other donors' samples. Each CDR3 is given with its conserved first and last residue. Fields, in order: clone size, D gene, V gene, CDR3 length, J gene, CDR3 DNA, CDR3 protein. A D gene is named only where the DNA matches it firmly. Not all rows give a size; the values are once, few, many and, for expanded clones, a class.

clone size: NA; D gene: NA; V gene: TRBV7-8; CDR3 length: 15; J gene: TRBJ2-2; CDR3 DNA: TGTGCCAGCAGCTTGGGCGGGATTTACACCGGGGAGCTGTTTTTT; CDR3 protein: CASSLGGIYTGELFF
clone size: NA; D gene: NA; V gene: TRBV5-1; CDR3 length: 15; J gene: TRBJ2-7; CDR3 DNA: TGCGCCAGCAGCTTGGTGGCAGGGCCAGAATACGAGCAGTACTTC; CDR3 protein: CASSLVAGPEYEQYF
clone size: NA; D gene: NA; V gene: TRBV11-3; CDR3 length: 13; J gene: TRBJ2-7; CDR3 DNA: TGTGCCAGCAGCGAAGGCCTTAACTACGAGCAGTACTTC; CDR3 protein: CASSEGLNYEQYF
clone size: NA; D gene: NA; V gene: TRBV14; CDR3 length: 12; J gene: TRBJ1-4; CDR3 DNA: TGTGCCAGCAGCTCCCTTCGTGAAAAACTGTTTTTT; CDR3 protein: CASSSLREKLFF
clone size: NA; D gene: TRBD1; V gene: TRBV5-1; CDR3 length: 15; J gene: TRBJ2-3; CDR3 DNA: TGCGCCAGCAGCATAACAGGGGTTGGAGGAGATACGCAGTATTTT; CDR3 protein: CASSITGVGGDTQYF
clone size: NA; D gene: NA; V gene: TRBV5-6; CDR3 length: 14; J gene: TRBJ1-5; CDR3 DNA: TGTGCCAGCAGCCTGGGGAGTAGCAATCAGCCCCAGCATTTT; CDR3 protein: CASSLGSSNQPQHF
clone size: NA; D gene: TRBD2; V gene: TRBV29-1; CDR3 length: 12; J gene: TRBJ2-3; CDR3 DNA: TGCAGCGGGGGACTAGGGCCAGATACGCAGTATTTT; CDR3 protein: CSGGLGPDTQYF
clone size: NA; D gene: NA; V gene: TRBV18; CDR3 length: 13; J gene: TRBJ1-5; CDR3 DNA: TGTGCCAGCTCACCAGGTAGCAATCAGCCCCAGCATTTT; CDR3 protein: CASSPGSNQPQHF
clone size: NA; D gene: TRBD1; V gene: TRBV5-1; CDR3 length: 15; J gene: TRBJ1-2; CDR3 DNA: TGCGCCAGCAGCTTAAGGGCAGGGGGCAACTATGGCTACACCTTC; CDR3 protein: CASSLRAGGNYGYTF
clone size: NA; D gene: NA; V gene: TRBV30; CDR3 length: 12; J gene: TRBJ2-3; CDR3 DNA: TGTGCCTGGAGCCGACGCTCAGATACGCAGTATTTT; CDR3 protein: CAWSRRSDTQYF
clone size: NA; D gene: NA; V gene: TRBV6-5; CDR3 length: 12; J gene: TRBJ1-1; CDR3 DNA: TGTGCCAGCAGTTCGAGGGCTACTGAAGCTTTCTTT; CDR3 protein: CASSSRATEAFF
clone size: NA; D gene: TRBD2; V gene: TRBV7-2; CDR3 length: 17; J gene: TRBJ2-6; CDR3 DNA: TGTGCCAGCAGCTCGGGCCTAGCGGGAGGTGGGGCCAACGTCCTGACTTTC; CDR3 protein: CASSSGLAGGGANVLTF
clone size: NA; D gene: NA; V gene: TRBV14; CDR3 length: 16; J gene: TRBJ2-1; CDR3 DNA: TGTGCCAGCAGCTTCCTCGGAGGGTCCACCTACAATGAGCAGTTCTTC; CDR3 protein: CASSFLGGSTYNEQFF
clone size: NA; D gene: TRBD2; V gene: TRBV5-1; CDR3 length: 15; J gene: TRBJ2-5; CDR3 DNA: TGCGCCAGCACCTTTGGGACTAGCGGCCAAGAGACCCAGTACTTC; CDR3 protein: CASTFGTSGQETQYF
clone size: NA; D gene: TRBD1; V gene: TRBV4-3; CDR3 length: 15; J gene: TRBJ2-1; CDR3 DNA: TGCGCCAGCAGCCAAGTGGGGGACAGGGCCAATGAGCAGTTCTTC; CDR3 protein: CASSQVGDRANEQFF
clone size: NA; D gene: TRBD2; V gene: TRBV5-1; CDR3 length: 15; J gene: TRBJ2-1; CDR3 DNA: TGCGCCAGCAGCTTCACTAGCGGGAGGGAGAATGAGCAGTTCTTC; CDR3 protein: CASSFTSGRENEQFF
clone size: NA; D gene: TRBD1; V gene: TRBV7-6; CDR3 length: 16; J gene: TRBJ2-3; CDR3 DNA: TGTGCCAGCAGCTCCACCGGGACAGGGAACACAGATACGCAGTATTTT; CDR3 protein: CASSSTGTGNTDTQYF
clone size: NA; D gene: TRBD2; V gene: TRBV18; CDR3 length: 14; J gene: TRBJ2-3; CDR3 DNA: TGTGCCAGCTCACCAAGCGGGAGCTCAGATACGCAGTATTTT; CDR3 protein: CASSPSGSSDTQYF
clone size: NA; D gene: NA; V gene: TRBV28; CDR3 length: 15; J gene: TRBJ1-5; CDR3 DNA: TGTGCCAGCAGTTTCGCGAGGGTAAGAAATCAGCCCCAGCATTTT; CDR3 protein: CASSFARVRNQPQHF
clone size: NA; D gene: NA; V gene: TRBV23-1; CDR3 length: 15; J gene: TRBJ1-1; CDR3 DNA: TGCGCCAGCCCGATAACAGGAGTAAAACCCCCTGAAGCTTTCTTT; CDR3 protein: CASPITGVKPPEAFF
clone size: NA; D gene: NA; V gene: TRBV10-3; CDR3 length: 11; J gene: TRBJ1-1; CDR3 DNA: TGTGCCTCGGGGCGAGACACTGAAGCTTTCTTT; CDR3 protein: CASGRDTEAFF
clone size: NA; D gene: NA; V gene: TRBV25-1; CDR3 length: 15; J gene: TRBJ2-7; CDR3 DNA: TGTGCCAGCAGTGAATCAGGGACACCTCTGTGGGAGCAGTACTTC; CDR3 protein: CASSESGTPLWEQYF
clone size: NA; D gene: NA; V gene: TRBV4-3; CDR3 length: 15; J gene: TRBJ1-2; CDR3 DNA: TGCGCCAGCAGCCAAGAAGCCCATCTCACCTATGGCTACACCTTC; CDR3 protein: CASSQEAHLTYGYTF
clone size: NA; D gene: NA; V gene: TRBV7-9; CDR3 length: 14; J gene: TRBJ2-7; CDR3 DNA: TGTGCCAGCAGCTTAGTAAACAGGGTGGACGAGCAGTACTTC; CDR3 protein: CASSLVNRVDEQYF
clone size: NA; D gene: TRBD1; V gene: TRBV7-9; CDR3 length: 15; J gene: TRBJ2-7; CDR3 DNA: TGTGCCAGCAGTCCTAACAGGGGGCTAAGCTTTAAGCAGTACTTC; CDR3 protein: CASSPNRGLSFKQYF
clone size: NA; D gene: NA; V gene: TRBV30; CDR3 length: 15; J gene: TRBJ1-2; CDR3 DNA: TGTGCCTGGCTTGCGAAGGGGGGGGTAGGCCCAGGCTACACCTTC; CDR3 protein: CAWLAKGGVGPGYTF
clone size: NA; D gene: NA; V gene: TRBV6-5; CDR3 length: 11; J gene: TRBJ2-7; CDR3 DNA: TGTGCCAGCAGGGGCAGGGGAGAGCAGTACTTC; CDR3 protein: CASRGRGEQYF
clone size: NA; D gene: NA; V gene: TRBV7-9; CDR3 length: 14; J gene: TRBJ1-2; CDR3 DNA: TGTGCCAGCAGCTTAGCAGGACATAACTATGGCTACACCTTC; CDR3 protein: CASSLAGHNYGYTF
clone size: NA; D gene: NA; V gene: TRBV29-1; CDR3 length: 13; J gene: TRBJ1-3; CDR3 DNA: TGCAGCGTTGCACACTCTCCTGGAAACACCATATATTTT; CDR3 protein: CSVAHSPGNTIYF
clone size: NA; D gene: TRBD2; V gene: TRBV11-2; CDR3 length: 15; J gene: TRBJ2-7; CDR3 DNA: TGTGCCAGCAGCGCGCCGGGACTAGCGGTCTACGAGCAGTACTTC; CDR3 protein: CASSAPGLAVYEQYF
clone size: NA; D gene: NA; V gene: TRBV29-1; CDR3 length: 16; J gene: TRBJ1-1; CDR3 DNA: TGCAGCGTTATCGGCTCCCTCAGGAGGATGAACACTGAAGCTTTCTTT; CDR3 protein: CSVIGSLRRMNTEAFF
clone size: NA; D gene: TRBD1; V gene: TRBV4-3; CDR3 length: 16; J gene: TRBJ2-7; CDR3 DNA: TGCGCCAGCAGCCCAGCAACAGGGGGCACGCCTTACGAGCAGTACTTC; CDR3 protein: CASSPATGGTPYEQYF
clone size: few; D gene: NA; V gene: TRBV2; CDR3 length: 13; J gene: TRBJ1-1; CDR3 DNA: TGTGCCAGCAGTACAGGGCGGCGGACTGAAGCTTTCTTT; CDR3 protein: CASSTGRRTEAFF
clone size: NA; D gene: NA; V gene: TRBV28; CDR3 length: 15; J gene: TRBJ2-7; CDR3 DNA: TGTGCCAGCAGCCCTCTAGGGGTCGCAATCTCCGAGCAGTACTTC; CDR3 protein: CASSPLGVAISEQYF
clone size: few; D gene: TRBD1; V gene: TRBV28; CDR3 length: 16; J gene: TRBJ2-6; CDR3 DNA: TGTGCCAGCAAAGGACAGGGGACATCTGGGGCCAACGTCCTGACTTTC; CDR3 protein: CASKGQGTSGANVLTF
clone size: NA; D gene: NA; V gene: TRBV30; CDR3 length: 16; J gene: TRBJ2-4; CDR3 DNA: TGTGCCTGGAGCCTAACAGGGAGCGGGGCCAAAAACATTCAGTACTTC; CDR3 protein: CAWSLTGSGAKNIQYF
clone size: once; D gene: NA; V gene: TRBV27; CDR3 length: 14; J gene: TRBJ1-2; CDR3 DNA: TGTGCCAGCAGGGGACAAAGAGAACGATATGGCTACACCTTC; CDR3 protein: CASRGQRERYGYTF
clone size: NA; D gene: NA; V gene: TRBV28; CDR3 length: 12; J gene: TRBJ1-2; CDR3 DNA: TGTGCCAGCAGTCCTGGCCTAGGGGGCTACACCTTC; CDR3 protein: CASSPGLGGYTF
clone size: NA; D gene: TRBD2; V gene: TRBV18; CDR3 length: 16; J gene: TRBJ2-1; CDR3 DNA: TGTGCCAGCTCACCCATGAACGGGAGGGAATACAATGAGCAGTTCTTC; CDR3 protein: CASSPMNGREYNEQFF
clone size: NA; D gene: TRBD1; V gene: TRBV7-9; CDR3 length: 14; J gene: TRBJ2-3; CDR3 DNA: TGTGCCAGCAGCCCCGGACAGGGCACAGATACGCAGTATTTT; CDR3 protein: CASSPGQGTDTQYF
clone size: NA; D gene: TRBD1; V gene: TRBV11-2; CDR3 length: 14; J gene: TRBJ2-7; CDR3 DNA: TGTGCCAGCAGCCGTCGGACAGGGGAGTACGAGCAGTACTTC; CDR3 protein: CASSRRTGEYEQYF
clone size: NA; D gene: NA; V gene: TRBV28; CDR3 length: 15; J gene: TRBJ1-5; CDR3 DNA: TGTGCCAGCAGTCCCCCGGGACTTACAAATCAGCCCCAGCATTTT; CDR3 protein: CASSPPGLTNQPQHF
clone size: NA; D gene: TRBD2; V gene: TRBV28; CDR3 length: 15; J gene: TRBJ2-1; CDR3 DNA: TGTGCCAGCAGCAATAGCGGGAGCTCCTACAATGAGCAGTTCTTC; CDR3 protein: CASSNSGSSYNEQFF
clone size: NA; D gene: NA; V gene: TRBV18; CDR3 length: 13; J gene: TRBJ1-5; CDR3 DNA: TGTGCCAGCTCAGCAGGGGGCAATCAGCCCCAGCATTTT; CDR3 protein: CASSAGGNQPQHF
clone size: NA; D gene: NA; V gene: TRBV7-6; CDR3 length: 15; J gene: TRBJ2-3; CDR3 DNA: TGTGCCAGCAGCTTAGATCCAGGAATCGCAGATACGCAGTATTTT; CDR3 protein: CASSLDPGIADTQYF